These 2 T cell receptor beta chains were all obtained from the same sample, sequenced in a study of T cell responses to AZD1222 COVID-19 vaccine. Method: immunoSEQ multiplex PCR; TCRdb's copy keeps in-frame clones and lacks some. Of about 110,000 clones in the sample, 70% to 90% were seen once. The sequencing used peripheral blood, collected 28 days after the second AZD1222 dose. These receptors were collected from an adult who received the AZD1222 COVID-19 vaccine.

The V call is TRBV5-1, the J call TRBJ2-7; 7 bases are shared with TRBD1. CDR1 is SGHRS, CDR2 YFSETQ, per germline. This CDR3 spans 15 amino acids. The J segment lost 5 bases and the V segment lost 4 bases, leaving 12 bases of the junction unmatched. For the CDR3, the DNA is TGCGCCAGCAGCGTCACAGGGGAACGGGGAGACGAGCAGTACTTC. Its protein product is CASSVTGERGDEQYF.

By frequency in the sample, this clone is medium-sized (0.01 to 0.1%). This chain uses TRBV27 with TRBJ2-7; 11 bases line up with TRBD2. V was clipped by 9 bases and J by 0 bases; unmatched bases: 16. The CDR3 has 18 amino acids. Germline V gene lookup returns CDR1 MNHEY and CDR2 SMNVEV (reference sequence). The CDR3 DNA reads TGTGCCAGTAGGACCGCGAGGACTAGCGGGCGAAGCTCCTACGAGCAGTACTTC. Translated: CASRTARTSGRSSYEQYF.